This TCR beta chain was recovered during a study of T cell changes during pregnancy in multiple sclerosis. CDR3 length: 15 amino acids. V was shortened by 0 bases and J by 2 bases, with 11 bases between the two germline ends. Germline CDR1 SGHRS, CDR2 YFSETQ. Produced via immunoSEQ multiplex PCR; TCRdb's table is partial and in-frame only. The sample lists about 38,000 clones; around 90% were seen once. The receptor was derived from a female donor in good health, enrolled as a control in a pregnancy study. This sample comprised CD4+ T cells from peripheral blood mononuclear cells, obtained after pregnancy. V and J are TRBV5-1 and TRBJ1-2; D not certain. The CDR3 region is CASSLDPGTNYGYTF. The CDR3 DNA is TGCGCCAGCAGCTTGGATCCAGGCACCAACTATGGCTACACCTTC.